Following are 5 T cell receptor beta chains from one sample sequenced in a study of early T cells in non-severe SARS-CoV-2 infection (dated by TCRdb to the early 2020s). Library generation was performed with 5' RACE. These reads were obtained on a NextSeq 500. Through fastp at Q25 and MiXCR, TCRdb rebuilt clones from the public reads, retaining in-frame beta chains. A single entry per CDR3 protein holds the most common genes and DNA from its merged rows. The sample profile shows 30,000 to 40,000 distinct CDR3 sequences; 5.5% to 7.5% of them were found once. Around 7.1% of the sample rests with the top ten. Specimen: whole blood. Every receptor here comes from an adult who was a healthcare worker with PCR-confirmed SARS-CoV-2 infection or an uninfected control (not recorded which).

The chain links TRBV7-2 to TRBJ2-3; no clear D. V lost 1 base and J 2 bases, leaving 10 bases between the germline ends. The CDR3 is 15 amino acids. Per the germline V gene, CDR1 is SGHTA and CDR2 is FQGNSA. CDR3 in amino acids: CASSLGGFATDTQYF. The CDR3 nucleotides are TGTGCCAGCAGCTTAGGAGGTTTCGCCACAGATACGCAGTATTTT.

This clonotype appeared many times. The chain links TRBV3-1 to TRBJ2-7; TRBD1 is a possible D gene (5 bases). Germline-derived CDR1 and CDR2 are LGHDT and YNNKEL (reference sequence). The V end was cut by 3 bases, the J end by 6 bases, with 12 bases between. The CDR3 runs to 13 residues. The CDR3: CASSHQGLGEQYF. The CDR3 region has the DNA TGTGCCAGCAGCCATCAGGGATTAGGCGAGCAGTACTTC.

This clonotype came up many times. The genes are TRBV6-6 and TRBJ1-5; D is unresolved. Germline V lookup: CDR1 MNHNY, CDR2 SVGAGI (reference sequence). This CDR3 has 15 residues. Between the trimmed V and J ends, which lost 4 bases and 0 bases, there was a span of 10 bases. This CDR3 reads CASSSQEYSNQPQHF. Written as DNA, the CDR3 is TGTGCCAGCAGTTCCCAGGAATATAGCAATCAGCCCCAGCATTTT.

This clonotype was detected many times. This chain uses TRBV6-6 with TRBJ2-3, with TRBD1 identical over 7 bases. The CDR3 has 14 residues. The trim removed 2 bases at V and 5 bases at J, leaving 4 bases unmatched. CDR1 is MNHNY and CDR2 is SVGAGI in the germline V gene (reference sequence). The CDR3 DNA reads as TGTGCCAGCAGTTACGGGGACAGTAGAGATACGCAGTATTTT. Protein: CASSYGDSRDTQYF.

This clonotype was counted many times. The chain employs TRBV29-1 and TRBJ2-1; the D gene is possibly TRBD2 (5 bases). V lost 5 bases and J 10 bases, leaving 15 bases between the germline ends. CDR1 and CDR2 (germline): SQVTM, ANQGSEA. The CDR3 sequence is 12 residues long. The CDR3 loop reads CSVLGSGEEQFF. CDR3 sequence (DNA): TGCAGCGTTTTGGGCTCCGGGGAGGAGCAGTTCTTC.